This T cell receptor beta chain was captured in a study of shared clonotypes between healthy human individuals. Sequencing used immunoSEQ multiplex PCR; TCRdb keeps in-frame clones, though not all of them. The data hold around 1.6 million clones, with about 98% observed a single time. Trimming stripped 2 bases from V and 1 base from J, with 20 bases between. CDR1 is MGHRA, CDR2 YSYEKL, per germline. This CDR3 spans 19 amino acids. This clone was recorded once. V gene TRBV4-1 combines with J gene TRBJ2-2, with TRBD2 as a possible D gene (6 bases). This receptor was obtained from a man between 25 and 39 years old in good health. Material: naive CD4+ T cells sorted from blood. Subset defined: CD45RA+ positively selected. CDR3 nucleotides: TGCGCCAGCAGCCAAATAGTAAGGAGGGGTTCGGGGAACACCGGGGAGCTGTTTTTT. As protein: CASSQIVRRGSGNTGELFF.